The clone carrying this T cell receptor (beta chain) was detected only a few times. The antigen is unknown. The sample belongs to a study of CD8+ T cells in alopecia areata. Study observations and caveats: Sequences from scalp samples also cover resident alphabeta T cells of normal skin.

Noted treatment: oral pan-JAK inhibitor, 5-10 mg twice daily. The ends were cut back, 8 bases at V and 8 bases at J, with 15 bases in the middle. Germline values: CDR1 MNHEY, CDR2 SVGAGI. The CDR3 has 12 amino acids. Reverse transcription of extracted RNA yielded cDNA, which provided the sequencing template. Generated by immunoSEQ multiplex PCR, the TCRdb table keeps only in-frame clones and is missing some. Among about 210,000 clones listed, over 60% were seen once. The receptor comes from a human donor with alopecia areata. V gene TRBV6-5 combines with J gene TRBJ1-2; D gene unclear. Here the sequenced sample was CD4+ T cells sorted from blood, taken around week 44, from a patient treated with tofacitinib. CDR3 in DNA: TGTGCCAGCGGAATAACCGTGGGAGGCTACACCTTC. Protein: CASGITVGGYTF.